The sequence of this T cell receptor (beta chain) was determined in a study of blood T cell repertoires in COVID-19. There are 13 residues in the CDR3. V was pared by 5 bases and J by 10 bases, with 8 bases of the junction left unmatched. Assay: immunoSEQ multiplex PCR; the TCRdb copy retains only in-frame clones and omits some. Seen here are some 88,000 clones, 65% to 90% observed once, and the top ten hold around 4.1%. The chain is built from TRBV12-3 or TRBV12-4 and TRBJ2-4; TRBD1 matches 7 bases. The sequence came from a man in his 60s with acute or convalescent COVID-19. The sample taken for sequencing was peripheral blood. The CDR3 DNA reads TGTGCCAGCAGTGATTACAGGGGAAGGATTCAGTACTTC. This encodes CASSDYRGRIQYF.